Reported below is one T cell receptor beta chain. Its cognate antigen is unknown. Depths of 1 in 200,000 to 1 in 1 million T cells were the sequencing target. The repertoire was sequenced with immunoSEQ multiplex PCR; TCRdb's copy has only in-frame clones and lacks some. The sample lists roughly 200,000 clones, more than 65% occurring once. The data are from a study of cytotoxic CD8 clonotypes in ibrutinib-treated CLL. On the study more broadly: The response samples were taken once patients had been treated for a median of around 11 months, range 6 to 36.

The V end lost 4 bases, the J end lost 5 bases, and 15 bases lay between the germline ends. Germline V gives CDR1 SGHVS, CDR2 FQNEAQ. This CDR3 has 14 amino acids. Study-wide results and caveats: At progression, clonality fell back toward baseline after rising at ibrutinib response. With treatment, public clonotypes, which were uncommon, either contracted or remained stable.

This chain connects TRBV7-8 to TRBJ2-7, with a possible D match to TRBD2 (5 bases). The source of this sequence is a human donor with chronic lymphocytic leukemia. The source material was PBMCs, sampled after 12 months of ibrutinib treatment. CDR3 protein: CASSSHGIGDEQYF. The CDR3 nucleotides are TGTGCCAGCAGCTCCCACGGGATCGGTGACGAGCAGTACTTC.